The TCR beta chain under discussion was sequenced for a study of cytomegalovirus exposure and HLA in healthy donors. Study-wide results and limits: Altogether, 160 or so TCR beta chains were recorded as cytomegalovirus-associated. 87-base-pair reads could not separate some V segments, including TRBV6-2 and TRBV6-3. When a later analysis compared HLA-associated TCR beta chains with equally common others, the HLA-associated chains turned out to be more clonally expanded and to have lower generation probabilities.

Trimming took 5 bases from V and 6 from J; bases not matched to a gene: 2. The CDR3 totals 12 residues. The V gene's germline CDR1 is MNHEY and CDR2 SVGAGI. The PCR used 60 Vbeta and 13 Jbeta primers. Assay: immunoSEQ multiplex PCR; the TCRdb copy retains only in-frame clones and omits some. The sample yields roughly 110,000 clones, 70% to 85% seen once. This clone was recorded a few times. Antigen: not known. V and J are TRBV6-5 and TRBJ1-2; TRBD1 matches 8 bases. This clonotype originated in a boy younger than 18 in good health and CMV-seronegative. Sample: PBMCs. CDR3 region: CASSGQGHGYTF. CDR3 DNA: TGTGCCAGCAGTGGACAGGGTCATGGCTACACCTTC.